This T cell receptor beta chain was captured by sequencing in a study of CD4 T cells in relation to SARS-CoV-2 and coronaviruses. The unexposed donors gave CD4+ T cells in about 2011-2019, prior to COVID-19. Study-wide findings and caveats: Approximately 65% of donors had memory CD4+ clonotypes crossrecognizing SARS-CoV-2 and common cold coronavirus spike. Each donor contributed either pre-pandemic or post-infection samples, not both.

The table came from immunoSEQ multiplex PCR; TCRdb's copy has only in-frame clones and leaves some out. The data hold 60,000 to 65,000 clones, with over 90% observed a single time. In the case of this clone: Its antigen remains unknown.

CDR1 and CDR2 (germline): LGHDT, YNNKEL (reference sequence). J was trimmed by 4 bases and V by 5 bases; bases with no gene match: 6. The CDR3 has 15 amino acids. Specimen: naive CD4+ T cells from PBMCs. The subset here: naive CD4+ T cells isolated by negative enrichment. The source of this sequence is a human donor in good health. The rearrangement joins TRBV3-1 (or the pseudogene TRBV3-2) to TRBJ2-5, with TRBD2 identical over 11 bases. The CDR3 here is CASSVAGGPGETQYF. CDR3 bases: TGTGCCAGCAGCGTAGCGGGAGGGCCTGGAGAGACCCAGTACTTC.